This T cell receptor (beta chain) derives from a study of early T cells in non-severe SARS-CoV-2 infection. At the level of the study: The authors sequenced bulk RNA from unsorted whole blood, leaving chains unpaired. Findings and limits, study-wide: Anti-spike CD8 specificities were favored by VDJdb matching, whose results missed private and CD4 specificities.

This clonotype was observed at least ten times. The target antigen is unknown. Unique molecular identifiers (one per individual cDNA molecule) were attached. TCRdb recomputed calls from the 5' RACE reads with MiXCR, one row per CDR3 protein. Here the sample spans about 35,000 distinct CDR3 sequences, around 7% being singletons. The germline gives CDR1 DFQATT, CDR2 SNEGSKA (reference sequence). The CDR3 covers 13 residues. After removal of 5 bases from V and 3 bases from J, the junction contained 5 bases not matched to a gene. The sequenced material came from whole blood. This sequence originates from an adult who was a healthcare worker with PCR-confirmed SARS-CoV-2 infection or an uninfected control (not recorded which). The gene calls are TRBV20-1 and TRBJ2-7; 9 nucleotides line up with TRBD1. The DNA of the CDR3 is TGCAGTGCTCATCCGGGACAGGGCTACGAGCAGTACTTC. Protein: CSAHPGQGYEQYF.